Included here is one T cell receptor (beta chain) sequence, with context. What it binds is not known. With the Oncomine TCR Beta short-read assay, DNA from cultured CD4+ T cells was sequenced. TCRdb reprocessed the PCR reads via MiXCR and lists one record per CDR3 protein. The top ten hold less than 15% of the sample, which has fewer than 18,000 distinct CDR3 sequences, roughly half seen once. The sample belongs to a study of vaccination and CD4 T cells after COVID-19. Study in general: Two-dose vaccination with either BNT162b2 or mRNA-1273 was given to participants.

The V and J ends lost 3 bases and 7 bases respectively, with 16 bases between them. The CDR3 runs 15 residues. Germline lookup yields CDR1 MDHEN and CDR2 SYDVKM. Stated treatment: roughly 10-day PBMC culture with coronavirus spike peptide pools or control peptides (ViraFEST assay). Once peptide pools had expanded antigen-specific T cells, ViraFEST sequenced TCRs. Sequenced sample: CD4+ T cells from blood, cultured in vitro. This rearrangement joins TRBV28 to TRBJ1-5; maybe TRBD1 (5 bases). This receptor was obtained from a human donor who had recovered from COVID-19. Here the CDR3 DNA reads TGTGCCAGCAGTTTTCCCGGGGGAGATGGCCAGCCCCAGCATTTT. Translated, it gives CASSFPGGDGQPQHF.